This passage covers 21 T cell receptor beta chains from one sample sequenced in a study of cytomegalovirus exposure and HLA in healthy donors. Method: immunoSEQ multiplex PCR; TCRdb's copy keeps in-frame clones and lacks some. The sample consists of about 250,000 clones, 85% to 90% of them appearing once. Sequencing was performed on PBMCs. These TCRs come from a young man in good health and CMV-seronegative.

This clone was detected once. The rearrangement joins TRBV7-9 to TRBJ1-3; tentatively, D is TRBD1 (6 bases). With 5 bases removed from V and 4 bases from J, the gap between germline ends came to 15 bases. CDR3 length: 15 residues. Germline V lookup: CDR1 SEHNR, CDR2 FQNEAQ (reference sequence). The CDR3 sequence is CASSLSTGDGNTIYF. The CDR3 DNA is TGTGCCAGCAGCCTATCGACAGGAGACGGAAACACCATATATTTT.

In its sample, this clone was seen a few times. V and J are TRBV6-6 and TRBJ1-4; D perhaps matches TRBD1 (5 bases). The CDR3 totals 13 residues. Per germline, CDR1 MNHNY and CDR2 SVGAGI (reference sequence). Between the trimmed V and J ends, which lost 4 bases and 8 bases, there was a span of 11 bases. The CDR3: CASSWGLKEKLFF. The CDR3 DNA follows: TGTGCCAGCAGTTGGGGACTAAAGGAAAAACTGTTTTTT.

This chain links TRBV7-8 with TRBJ2-1; 10 nucleotides agree with TRBD2. Germline V lookup: CDR1 SGHVS, CDR2 FQNEAQ. The CDR3 runs 15 residues. After removal of 5 bases from V and 4 bases from J, the junction contained 5 bases not matched to a gene. CDR3 DNA sequence: TGTGCCAGCAGCGCAAGCGGGAGGGCTTACAATGAGCAGTTCTTC. It codes for CASSASGRAYNEQFF.

J is TRBJ2-7 and V is TRBV7-9; D gene unclear. Between the trimmed V and J ends, which lost 6 bases and 4 bases, there was a span of 13 bases. The germline V gene has CDR1 SEHNR and CDR2 FQNEAQ (reference sequence). The CDR3 covers 13 residues. The CDR3 here is CASSPGSLYEQYF. The CDR3, as DNA: TGTGCCAGCAGTCCCGGGTCTTTATACGAGCAGTACTTC. The whole variable domain, remainder taken from reference TRBV7-9 and TRBJ2-7, is DTGVSQNPRHKITKRGQNVTFRCDPISEHNRLYWYRQTLGQGPEFLTYFQNEAQLEKSRLLSDRFSAERPKGSFSTLEIQRTEQGDSAMYLCASSPGSLYEQYFGPGTRLTVT.

The V and J genes are TRBV27 and TRBJ1-2, with TRBD1 identical over 9 bases. With 7 bases clipped from V and 10 bases from J, the junction kept 13 bases outside the gene matches. The germline CDR1 and CDR2 sequences are MNHEY and SMNVEV (reference sequence). The CDR3 totals 14 residues. The CDR3 nucleotides are TGTGCCAGCACCCGAACCCGGGACAGGGTTAACTACACCTTC. Translating it yields CASTRTRDRVNYTF.

The V and J genes are TRBV7-2 and TRBJ2-7, with a tentative D call TRBD2 (6 bases). Germline V gene lookup returns CDR1 SGHTA and CDR2 FQGNSA. V dropped 5 bases and J dropped 4 bases, with 18 bases sitting between them. The CDR3 runs 15 residues. The CDR3 DNA follows: TGTGCCAGCAGCCCGGTGGGCCGGGAGACATACGAGCAGTACTTC. This encodes CASSPVGRETYEQYF.

V usage is TRBV19 and J usage is TRBJ2-2, with 9 bases that match TRBD2. The junction had 10 bases not matched to a gene; V was cut back by 5 bases and J by 0 bases. This CDR3 contains 18 residues. CDR1 is LNHDA, CDR2 SQIVND, per germline (reference sequence). Here the CDR3 DNA reads TGTGCCAGTAGTCCGGGACTAGCCGCAACTTCGAACACCGGGGAGCTGTTTTTT. Translation gives CASSPGLAATSNTGELFF.

The chain recombines TRBV25-1 with TRBJ2-7; 7 bases map to TRBD1. The CDR3 spans 15 residues. Germline lookup yields CDR1 MGHDK and CDR2 SYGVNS. Unmatched junction bases numbered 9, after V lost 4 bases and J lost 3 bases. The CDR3 region is CASSGTGTVHYEQYF. In nucleotides, the CDR3 is TGTGCCAGCAGTGGGACCGGGACAGTACACTACGAGCAGTACTTC.

The V and J genes are TRBV9 and TRBJ2-3, with TRBD1 matching over 7 bases. V dropped 3 bases and J dropped 5; count of bases not matched to a gene: 12. CDR3 length: 16 amino acids. Germline loops: CDR1 SGDLS, CDR2 YYNGEE. CDR3 in amino acids: CASSAHPETGQDTQYF. In DNA form, the CDR3 reads TGTGCCAGCAGCGCCCACCCGGAGACAGGGCAAGATACGCAGTATTTT.

The J gene is TRBJ2-5, the V gene TRBV6-1; the D gene is possibly TRBD1 (6 bases). Germline assignment: CDR1 MNHNS and CDR2 SASEGT. V was shortened by 6 bases and J by 4 bases, with 12 bases between the two germline ends. CDR3 length: 13 amino acids. The CDR3 nucleotides read TGTGCCAGCAGCGAAACAGGGAGAGAGACCCAGTACTTC. It specifies CASSETGRETQYF.

The chain has TRBV4-3 and TRBJ2-2, with D possibly being TRBD2 (5 bases). The CDR3 has 17 amino acids. CDR1 is LGHNA and CDR2 is YSLEER in the germline V gene. V lost 0 bases to trimming and J lost 1 base, with 12 bases between them. As DNA, the CDR3 is TGCGCCAGCAGCCAAGAAAGAGGGCGGAGGAACACCGGGGAGCTGTTTTTT. Its protein is CASSQERGRRNTGELFF.

The CDR3 reads CASSLGPGEGVYEQYF. The CDR3 DNA is TGTGCCAGCAGCTTAGGGCCAGGGGAAGGAGTTTACGAGCAGTACTTC. The chain is built from TRBV11-3 and TRBJ2-7; possible D gene TRBD1, 6 bases. There are 16 residues in the CDR3. CDR1 SGHNT and CDR2 YENEEA come from the germline V gene. V lost 1 base to trimming and J lost 4 bases, with 17 bases between them. Supplemented by reference TRBV11-3 and TRBJ2-7, the full variable domain reads EAGVVQSPRYKIIEKKQPVAFWCNPISGHNTLYWYLQNLGQGPELLIRYENEEAVDDSQLPKDRFSAERLKGVDSTLKIQPAELGDSAVYLCASSLGPGEGVYEQYFGPGTRLTVT.

The J gene is TRBJ2-7, the V gene TRBV2; TRBD2 matches 7 bases. The CDR3 has 14 amino acids. Losses at the gene ends were 4 bases for V and 4 bases for J; bases not matched to a gene: 7. Germline V gene sequence: CDR1 SNHLY, CDR2 FYNNEI. The DNA for the CDR3 is TGTGCCAGCAGTGCGGGTAGGGGAGGGTACGAGCAGTACTTC. Translation: CASSAGRGGYEQYF.

V gene TRBV7-2 combines with J gene TRBJ1-2; a weak D match, TRBD1 (5 bases). V was cut by 6 bases and J by 7 bases, with 15 bases left in between. This CDR3 comprises 13 residues. Per germline, CDR1 SGHTA and CDR2 FQGNSA. The CDR3 sequence: CASSPSSGGGYTF. For the CDR3, the DNA is TGTGCCAGCAGTCCATCGAGCGGGGGTGGCTACACCTTC. Full variable domain (rest looked up from reference TRBV7-2 and TRBJ1-2): GAGVSQSPSNKVTEKGKDVELRCDPISGHTALYWYRQSLGQGLEFLIYFQGNSAPDKSGLPSDRFSAERTGGSVSTLTIQRTQQEDSAVYLCASSPSSGGGYTFGSGTRLTVV.

The V gene is TRBV5-1, the J gene TRBJ1-1, with D possibly matching TRBD1 (5 bases). The length of the CDR3 is 15 residues. Trimming removed 4 bases at V and 5 bases at J, with 18 bases between. In germline, CDR1 is SGHRS, CDR2 YFSETQ. The CDR3 coding sequence is TGCGCCAGCAGCCTTGTATGGGCAGGGACTACTGAAGCTTTCTTT. Amino acids: CASSLVWAGTTEAFF.

The chain employs TRBV30 and TRBJ2-5; possible D gene TRBD1, 6 bases. Germline V lookup: CDR1 GTSNPN, CDR2 SVGIG (reference sequence). V shed 2 bases and J shed 2 bases, with 9 bases lying between them. CDR3 size: 13 residues. CDR3 nucleotides: TGTGCCTGGAGTCATGGACAGCAAGAGACCCAGTACTTC. Translated: CAWSHGQQETQYF. The complete variable domain, with remaining parts taken from reference TRBV30 and TRBJ2-5, reads SQTIHQWPATLVQPVGSPLSLECTVEGTSNPNLYWYRQAAGRGLQLLFYSVGIGQISSEVPQNLSASRPQDRQFILSSKKLLLSDSGFYLCAWSHGQQETQYFGPGTRLLVL.

The CDR3 protein is CASSRTGPTYSNQPQHF. The CDR3 DNA reads as TGTGCCAGTAGTAGGACAGGACCAACTTATAGCAATCAGCCCCAGCATTTT. The chain carries TRBV19 and TRBJ1-5; 7 bases are a match to TRBD1. Germline CDR1 is LNHDA and CDR2 is SQIVND (reference sequence). Trimming cost V 4 bases and J 0 bases; bases outside gene matches: 9. The CDR3 is 17 residues long.

This clone was observed once. The chain is built from TRBV2 and TRBJ2-1, with no clear D. Trimming removed 1 base from V and 10 bases from J, with 11 bases in between. The V gene's germline CDR1 is SNHLY and CDR2 FYNNEI. The CDR3 length is 13 residues. The CDR3, as DNA: TGTGCCAGCAGTGAAGAGTCGGCAGGCGAGCAGTTCTTC. Amino acid sequence: CASSEESAGEQFF.

The chain links TRBV27 to TRBJ2-2, with D perhaps TRBD2 (5 bases). CDR1 is MNHEY and CDR2 is SMNVEV in the germline V gene (reference sequence). This CDR3 contains 14 residues. V was clipped by 6 bases and J by 0 bases, with 8 bases between them. CDR3 nucleotides: TGTGCCAGCAGGTCCGGGGCGAACACCGGGGAGCTGTTTTTT. The encoded protein is CASRSGANTGELFF.

The chain recombines TRBV18 with TRBJ2-5; TRBD1 matches 10 bases. J lost 0 bases, V lost 2 bases, and 6 bases had no gene match. The CDR3 is 17 residues long. Germline V gene data show CDR1 as KGHSH and CDR2 as LQKENI. DNA for the CDR3: TGTGCCAGCTCACCAAGAAGGGACAGGGGCGACCAAGAGACCCAGTACTTC. Its translation: CASSPRRDRGDQETQYF.

The CDR3 DNA follows: TGTGCCAGCAGTTTAGCGGGTGTTCGTAATTCACCCCTCCACTTT. As protein: CASSLAGVRNSPLHF. The rearrangement joins TRBV27 to TRBJ1-6; D ambiguous. Germline V gene lookup returns CDR1 MNHEY and CDR2 SMNVEV (reference sequence). V dropped 2 bases and J dropped 6 bases, with 11 bases sitting between them. The CDR3 extends over 15 amino acids.